Below, 26 T cell receptor beta chains from the same sample are listed, as sequenced in a study of T cell changes during pregnancy in multiple sclerosis. Sequenced by immunoSEQ multiplex PCR; TCRdb stores in-frame clones only, minus some. The profile shows tens of thousands of clones, 91% of them singletons. The material was peripheral blood, obtained in the third trimester of pregnancy. All receptors come from a female donor in good health, enrolled as a control in a pregnancy study.

This CDR3 is CASSLAPSSNEQFF. The DNA for the CDR3 is TGTGCCAGCAGCTTGGCCCCTAGCAGTAATGAGCAGTTCTTC. This rearrangement joins TRBV5-4 to TRBJ2-1; TRBD2 is a possible D gene (5 bases). The V and J ends lost 0 bases and 7 bases respectively, with 11 bases between them. Germline V gene sequence: CDR1 SGHNT, CDR2 YYREEE (reference sequence). The length of the CDR3 is 14 residues.

The chain recombines TRBV2 with TRBJ2-1, with TRBD1 matching 8 bases. Germline V gene lookup returns CDR1 SNHLY and CDR2 FYNNEI. This CDR3 is 15 amino acids long. Losses at the gene ends were 4 bases for V and 7 bases for J; bases not matched to a gene: 9. The CDR3 loop reads CASSAGQGWGNEQFF. The CDR3 DNA sequence: TGTGCCAGCAGTGCTGGACAGGGATGGGGGAATGAGCAGTTCTTC. The full variable domain, rest sourced from reference TRBV2 and TRBJ2-1, is EPEVTQTPSHQVTQMGQEVILRCVPISNHLYFYWYRQILGQKVEFLVSFYNNEISEKSEIFDDQFSVERPDGSNFTLKIRSTKLEDSAMYFCASSAGQGWGNEQFFGPGTRLTVL.

The CDR3 is CASSLDTSGSQYF. In DNA, the CDR3 is TGTGCCAGCAGCTTAGATACTTCGGGATCGCAGTATTTT. The chain recombines TRBV7-2 with TRBJ2-3; tentative D call: TRBD2 (5 bases). This CDR3 region has 13 residues. CDR1 and CDR2 (germline): SGHTA, FQGNSA. V was shortened by 1 base and J by 10 bases, with 12 bases between the two germline ends.

The sample holds a few counts of this clone. The V and J genes are TRBV5-6 and TRBJ1-3; D remains ambiguous. The CDR3 spans 14 residues. From germline, CDR1 is SGHDT and CDR2 YYEEEE. V gave up 2 bases and J gave up 0 bases, with 6 bases separating them. CDR3 loop: CASSFPFSGNTIYF. CDR3 DNA sequence: TGTGCCAGCAGCTTCCCATTCTCTGGAAACACCATATATTTT.

The chain carries TRBV18 and TRBJ1-5, with D possibly matching TRBD1 (6 bases). Germline V CDR1 and CDR2: KGHSH, LQKENI. CDR3 length: 14 residues. Trimming removed 1 base at V and 3 bases at J, with 7 bases between. The CDR3 loop is CASSPQGDNQPQHF. The CDR3 coding sequence is TGTGCCAGCTCACCACAGGGGGACAATCAGCCCCAGCATTTT. Filled out from reference TRBV18 and TRBJ1-5, the complete variable domain reads NAGVMQNPRHLVRRRGQEARLRCSPMKGHSHVYWYRQLPEEGLKFMVYLQKENIIDESGMPKERFSAEFPKEGPSILRIQQVVRGDSAAYFCASSPQGDNQPQHFGDGTRLSIL.

The chain is built from TRBV10-1 and TRBJ2-7; D perhaps matches TRBD2 (6 bases). The V end lost 0 bases, the J end lost 9 bases, and 12 bases lay between the germline ends. Germline values: CDR1 WNHNN, CDR2 SYGVQD (reference sequence). The CDR3 runs to 13 residues. The CDR3 bases are TGCGCCAGCAGTGAGTCGGGGGGAGGAGTGCAGTACTTC. It codes for CASSESGGGVQYF.

The rearrangement links TRBV28 to TRBJ2-7; TRBD1 aligns across 9 bases. CDR1 and CDR2 (germline): MDHEN, SYDVKM. There are 14 residues in the CDR3. Trimming cost V 3 bases and J 5 bases; bases outside gene matches: 5. The CDR3 DNA sequence: TGTGCCAGCAGTTTCCCCCGGGACAGGGACGAGCAGTACTTC. Translated, it gives CASSFPRDRDEQYF.

The rearrangement joins TRBV5-1 to TRBJ1-5; 12 nucleotides align to TRBD1. Germline trimming cut 5 bases from V and 7 bases from J; bases unmatched to any gene: 4. The CDR3 contains 14 residues. Germline assignment: CDR1 SGHRS and CDR2 YFSETQ. The CDR3 spells CASSTGTGGQPQHF. DNA for the CDR3: TGCGCCAGCAGTACCGGGACAGGGGGCCAGCCCCAGCATTTT.

The CDR3: CASGPKPGTGYGDTEAFF. For the CDR3, the DNA is TGTGCTAGTGGTCCAAAACCCGGGACAGGCTATGGGGACACTGAAGCTTTCTTT. V gene TRBV12-5 combines with J gene TRBJ1-1, with 8 bases identical to TRBD1. The CDR3 covers 18 residues. The germline V gene encodes CDR1 LGHNT and CDR2 FRNRAP. V shed 5 bases and J 3 bases; nucleotides not matched to a gene: 17.

The V gene is TRBV7-9, the J gene TRBJ2-7, with D possibly matching TRBD1 (6 bases). Trimming shortened V by 7 bases and J by 5 bases, and 18 bases separated the two germline ends. This CDR3 has 14 amino acids. CDR1 is SEHNR, CDR2 FQNEAQ, per germline (reference sequence). CDR3 nucleotide sequence: TGTGCCAGCACCGCAACAGGGCCGGGAAACGAGCAGTACTTC. Its protein is CASTATGPGNEQYF.

The rearrangement uses TRBV4-1 and TRBJ2-2; tentative D call: TRBD2 (6 bases). CDR1 and CDR2 from the germline V gene are MGHRA and YSYEKL. The length of the CDR3 is 17 residues. Between the trimmed V and J ends, which lost 4 bases and 6 bases, there was a span of 21 bases. The CDR3 coding sequence is TGCGCCAGCAGCCCACTAGTTCGCGGGGCCCCGGCCGGGGAGCTGTTTTTT. Amino acid sequence: CASSPLVRGAPAGELFF.

The CDR3 is CASSFQRYNEQFF. CDR3 in DNA: TGTGCCAGCAGCTTCCAGCGATACAATGAGCAGTTCTTC. The J gene is TRBJ2-1, the V gene TRBV5-6; unclear D gene. The V gene lost 2 bases and the J gene lost 4 bases, with 7 bases spanning the gap. Germline lookup yields CDR1 SGHDT and CDR2 YYEEEE. The CDR3 spans 13 residues.

CDR3 nucleotide sequence: TGTGCCAGCAGTGAAAGGGCAGGGGGTACGTACACTGAAGCTTTCTTT. The encoded protein is CASSERAGGTYTEAFF. The gene calls are TRBV2 and TRBJ1-1; 7 positions agree with TRBD1. Looked up from germline, CDR1 is SNHLY and CDR2 is FYNNEI. CDR3 size: 16 residues. V trimming: 2 bases; J trimming: 3 bases; junction bases outside the gene matches: 9.

This rearrangement joins TRBV7-2 to TRBJ2-5, with D possibly being TRBD2 (6 bases). This CDR3 contains 14 residues. Trimming shortened V by 1 base and J by 5 bases, and 11 bases separated the two germline ends. CDR1 is SGHTA, CDR2 FQGNSA, per germline. CDR3: CASSLVWAGETQYF. The CDR3, as DNA: TGTGCCAGCAGCTTAGTGTGGGCGGGGGAGACCCAGTACTTC. Full variable domain (outside the CDR3, taken from reference TRBV7-2 and TRBJ2-5): GAGVSQSPSNKVTEKGKDVELRCDPISGHTALYWYRQSLGQGLEFLIYFQGNSAPDKSGLPSDRFSAERTGGSVSTLTIQRTQQEDSAVYLCASSLVWAGETQYFGPGTRLLVL.

The V and J genes are TRBV7-6 and TRBJ2-3; D not certain. This CDR3 is 13 amino acids long. Germline CDR1 is SGHVS and CDR2 is FNYEAQ. The ends were cut back, 0 bases at V and 6 bases at J, with 7 bases in the middle. The CDR3 DNA reads TGTGCCAGCAGCTTAGCGTTCGGTGATACGCAGTATTTT. It specifies CASSLAFGDTQYF.

The rearrangement joins TRBV13 to TRBJ2-7, with 8 bases that match TRBD1. Germline V CDR1 and CDR2: PRHDT, FYEKMQ (reference sequence). The CDR3 contains 13 residues. Trimming removed 5 bases from V and 5 bases from J; junction bases left unmatched: 5. CDR3 protein: CASSDRGQDEQYF. CDR3 DNA: TGTGCCAGCAGCGACAGGGGCCAAGACGAGCAGTACTTC.

The chain recombines TRBV9 with TRBJ1-2; 8 positions agree with TRBD1. CDR3 length: 15 amino acids. Germline-derived CDR1 and CDR2 are SGDLS and YYNGEE. Trimming removed 4 bases from V and 6 bases from J; junction bases left unmatched: 11. The CDR3 coding sequence is TGTGCCAGCAGCCGAAACAGGGGGGGCCTTGATGGCTACACCTTC. Protein product: CASSRNRGGLDGYTF.

In its sample, this clone was seen once. The J gene is TRBJ2-2, the V gene TRBV6-7, with 10 bases identical to TRBD2. TRBV6-7 is placed among ORFs of uncertain function. The CDR3 is made up of 17 amino acids. With V trimmed by 0 bases and J by 7 bases, 8 bases remained unmatched. The CDR3 DNA follows: TGTGCCAGCAGTTACTCGCGTCTAGCGGGAGTTGACGGGGAGCTGTTTTTT. Encoded protein: CASSYSRLAGVDGELFF.

The chain is built from TRBV11-3 and TRBJ2-1, with a weak D call TRBD2 (7 bases). CDR1 is SGHNT, CDR2 YENEEA, per germline. The CDR3 loop spans 15 amino acids. V dropped 1 base and J dropped 8 bases, with 15 bases sitting between them. CDR3 sequence (DNA): TGTGCCAGCAGCTTAGGGGGGGGCCTACGGGATGAGCAGTTCTTC. Protein sequence: CASSLGGGLRDEQFF.

V usage is TRBV6-5 and J usage is TRBJ2-3; 9 bases agree with TRBD2. Trimming took 4 bases from V and 5 from J; bases not matched to a gene: 7. The CDR3 is made up of 15 amino acids. The germline V gene has CDR1 MNHEY and CDR2 SVGAGI. Here the CDR3 reads CASSWVAGVGDTQYF. CDR3 sequence (DNA): TGTGCCAGCAGTTGGGTAGCGGGGGTAGGAGATACGCAGTATTTT.

The rearrangement uses TRBV6-5 and TRBJ2-2, with 8 bases fitting TRBD2. The CDR3 runs to 14 residues. V gave up 5 bases and J gave up 7 bases; unmatched junction bases: 6. Germline assignment: CDR1 MNHEY and CDR2 SVGAGI. The CDR3 here is CASSIGGDHGELFF. The CDR3 coding sequence is TGTGCCAGCAGTATCGGGGGGGATCACGGGGAGCTGTTTTTT.

This CDR3 reads CASSYLATQAYEQYF. In DNA form, the CDR3 reads TGTGCCAGCAGTTACCTTGCGACTCAAGCCTACGAGCAGTACTTC. V gene TRBV6-5 combines with J gene TRBJ2-7; D remains unclear. The germline CDR1 and CDR2 sequences are MNHEY and SVGAGI. V was pared by 2 bases and J by 2 bases, with 13 bases between. This CDR3 has 15 amino acids.

This clone appeared a single time. The rearrangement uses TRBV21-1 and TRBJ1-5. TRBV21-1 is a pseudogene locus. The CDR3 has 18 residues. CDR3 amino acids: CASRALPQIISGGQPQHF. For the CDR3, the DNA is TGTGCCAGCAGAGCCCTACCCCAGATTATATCGGGAGGTCAGCCCCAGCATTTT.

The chain recombines TRBV2 with TRBJ2-2; 9 bases are a match to TRBD1. Unmatched junction bases numbered 6, after V lost 3 bases and J lost 7 bases. The CDR3 has 15 residues. The V gene's germline CDR1 is SNHLY and CDR2 FYNNEI. Written as DNA, the CDR3 is TGTGCCAGCAGTGAGCATACAGGGGGCGGCGGGGAGCTGTTTTTT. This gives the protein CASSEHTGGGGELFF.

The chain combines TRBV19 with TRBJ2-7; the match to TRBD1 covers 7 bases. The V segment lost 1 base and the J segment 1 base; nucleotides outside the gene matches: 4. This CDR3 comprises 15 residues. The germline V gene has CDR1 LNHDA and CDR2 SQIVND (reference sequence). CDR3 in amino acids: CASSIVGGWSYEQYF. DNA for the CDR3: TGTGCCAGTAGTATAGTAGGGGGCTGGTCCTACGAGCAGTACTTC.

This clone was detected once. This chain connects TRBV27 to TRBJ2-3; 10 nucleotides align to TRBD1. The trim removed 7 bases at V and 6 bases at J, leaving 7 bases unmatched. Germline V gene data show CDR1 as MNHEY and CDR2 as SMNVEV (reference sequence). The CDR3 extends over 14 amino acids. The CDR3 loop reads CASTRTGGMDTQYF. The CDR3 region has the DNA TGTGCCAGCACCCGGACAGGGGGTATGGATACGCAGTATTTT.